The text below deals with one TCR beta chain. Its target is not known. These data are taken from a study of Ad26.COV2.S vaccination and SARS-CoV-2 variants. Across the study: Doses of Ad26.COV2.S were injected into muscle once or twice, 56 days apart. The study's findings and limits: Using TCR breadth and depth analyses may have led to underestimated total T cell responses. Vaccinees showed greater spike-specific TCR breadth than placebo recipients.

The treatment denotes: around 19 received Ad26.COV2.S at low or high dose, single or two shots; about 5 received placebo; per-sample allocation not given. Samples came from day 63 after the first vaccine or placebo injection. Participants' vaccine, an Ad26 vector, delivered Wuhan-strain SARS-CoV-2 spike. Measured with immunoSEQ multiplex PCR; TCRdb has only the in-frame clones, and not every one. The sample records about half a million clones, about nine tenths being singletons. The sequence was collected from a person aged 18 to 65 who received the Ad26.COV2.S COVID-19 vaccine or a placebo. The source was peripheral blood, collected in a trial of Ad26.COV2.S vaccine versus placebo.

The CDR3 region has the DNA TGTGCCAGCTCACCCGTCGCGCAGGGTAACGAGCAGTACTTC. This gives the protein CASSPVAQGNEQYF. V is TRBV18 and J is TRBJ2-7; the D gene is possibly TRBD1 (5 bases). Germline CDR1 and CDR2: KGHSH and LQKENI. V was trimmed by 3 bases and J by 5 bases, leaving 14 bases between them. The length of the CDR3 is 14 residues. Variable domain in full (rest from reference TRBV18 and TRBJ2-7): NAGVMQNPRHLVRRRGQEARLRCSPMKGHSHVYWYRQLPEEGLKFMVYLQKENIIDESGMPKERFSAEFPKEGPSILRIQQVVRGDSAAYFCASSPVAQGNEQYFGPGTRLTVT.